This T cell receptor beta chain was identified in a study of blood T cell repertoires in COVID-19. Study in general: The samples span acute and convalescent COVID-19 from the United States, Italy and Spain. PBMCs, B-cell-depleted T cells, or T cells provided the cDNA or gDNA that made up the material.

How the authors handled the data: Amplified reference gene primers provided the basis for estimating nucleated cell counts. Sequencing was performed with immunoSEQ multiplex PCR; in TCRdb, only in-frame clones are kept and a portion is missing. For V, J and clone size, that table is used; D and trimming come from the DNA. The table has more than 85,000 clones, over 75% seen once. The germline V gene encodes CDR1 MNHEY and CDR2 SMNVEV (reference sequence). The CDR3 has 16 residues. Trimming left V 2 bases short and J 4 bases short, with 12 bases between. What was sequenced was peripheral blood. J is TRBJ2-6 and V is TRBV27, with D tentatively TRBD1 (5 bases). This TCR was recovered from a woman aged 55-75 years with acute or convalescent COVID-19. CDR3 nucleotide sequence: TGTGCCAGCAGTTTAGAAGTAGGGGCCGGGGCCAACGTCCTGACTTTC. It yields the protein CASSLEVGAGANVLTF.